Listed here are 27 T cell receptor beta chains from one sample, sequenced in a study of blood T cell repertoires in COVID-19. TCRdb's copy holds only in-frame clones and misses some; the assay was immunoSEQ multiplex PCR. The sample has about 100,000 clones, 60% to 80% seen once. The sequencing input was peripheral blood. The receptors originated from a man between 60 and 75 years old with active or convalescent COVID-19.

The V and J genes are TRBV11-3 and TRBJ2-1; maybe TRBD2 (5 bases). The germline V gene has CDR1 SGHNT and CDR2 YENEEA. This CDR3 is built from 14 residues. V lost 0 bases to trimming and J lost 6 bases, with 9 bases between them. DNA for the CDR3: TGTGCCAGCAGCTTAGATCCGGACTTCAATGAGCAGTTCTTC. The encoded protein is CASSLDPDFNEQFF. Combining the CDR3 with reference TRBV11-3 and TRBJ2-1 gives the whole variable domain EAGVVQSPRYKIIEKKQPVAFWCNPISGHNTLYWYLQNLGQGPELLIRYENEEAVDDSQLPKDRFSAERLKGVDSTLKIQPAELGDSAVYLCASSLDPDFNEQFFGPGTRLTVL.

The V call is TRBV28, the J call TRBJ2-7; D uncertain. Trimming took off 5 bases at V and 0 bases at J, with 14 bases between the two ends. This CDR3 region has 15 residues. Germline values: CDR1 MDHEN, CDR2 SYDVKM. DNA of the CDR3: TGTGCCAGCAGTACTATAACTTTAAGCTCCTACGAGCAGTACTTC. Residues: CASSTITLSSYEQYF.

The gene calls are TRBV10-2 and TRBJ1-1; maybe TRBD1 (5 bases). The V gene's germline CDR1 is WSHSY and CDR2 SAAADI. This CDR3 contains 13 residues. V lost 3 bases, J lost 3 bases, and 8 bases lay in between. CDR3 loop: CASSERRDTEAFF. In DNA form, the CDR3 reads TGCGCCAGCAGTGAACGCAGGGACACTGAAGCTTTCTTT.

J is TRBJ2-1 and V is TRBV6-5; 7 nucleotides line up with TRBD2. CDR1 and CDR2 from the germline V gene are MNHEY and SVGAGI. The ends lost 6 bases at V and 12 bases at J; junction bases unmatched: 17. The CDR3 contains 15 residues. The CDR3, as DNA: TGTGCCAGCAGAGTTCCTAGTACTAGCGCCAACTTGCAGTTCTTC. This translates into CASRVPSTSANLQFF.

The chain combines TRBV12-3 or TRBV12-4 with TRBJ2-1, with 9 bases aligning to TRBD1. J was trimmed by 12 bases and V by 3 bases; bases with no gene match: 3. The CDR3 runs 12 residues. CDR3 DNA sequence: TGTGCCAGCAGTTTGGAGACAGGGGGGCAGTTCTTC. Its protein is CASSLETGGQFF.

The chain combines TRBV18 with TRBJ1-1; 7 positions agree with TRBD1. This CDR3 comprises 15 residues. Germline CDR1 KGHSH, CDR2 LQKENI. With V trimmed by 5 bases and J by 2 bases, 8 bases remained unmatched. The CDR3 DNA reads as TGTGCCAGCTCAATACAGGGGAGTGAAAACACTGAAGCTTTCTTT. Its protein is CASSIQGSENTEAFF.

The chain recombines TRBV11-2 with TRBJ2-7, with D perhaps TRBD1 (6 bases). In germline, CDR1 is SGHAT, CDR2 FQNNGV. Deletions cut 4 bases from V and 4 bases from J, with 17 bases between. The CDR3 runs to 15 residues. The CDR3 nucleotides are TGTGCCAGCAGCTCCATTAGGGGGAAGTCGTACGAGCAGTACTTC. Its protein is CASSSIRGKSYEQYF.

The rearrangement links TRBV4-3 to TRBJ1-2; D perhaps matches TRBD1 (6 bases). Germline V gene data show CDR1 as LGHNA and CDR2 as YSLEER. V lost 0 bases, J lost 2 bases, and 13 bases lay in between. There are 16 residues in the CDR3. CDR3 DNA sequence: TGCGCCAGCAGCCAAGATTACCGGGACACGAACTATGGCTACACCTTC. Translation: CASSQDYRDTNYGYTF.

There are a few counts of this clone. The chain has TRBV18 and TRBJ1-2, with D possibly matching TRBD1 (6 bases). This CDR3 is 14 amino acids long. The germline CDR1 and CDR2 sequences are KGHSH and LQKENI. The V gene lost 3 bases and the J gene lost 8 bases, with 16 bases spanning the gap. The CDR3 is CASSPVAGAEGYTF. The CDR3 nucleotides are TGTGCCAGCTCACCTGTAGCGGGGGCTGAAGGCTACACCTTC.

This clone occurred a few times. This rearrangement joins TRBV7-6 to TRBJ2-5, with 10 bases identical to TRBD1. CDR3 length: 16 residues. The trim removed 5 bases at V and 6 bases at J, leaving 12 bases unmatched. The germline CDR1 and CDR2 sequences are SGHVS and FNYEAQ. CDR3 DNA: TGTGCCAGCAGCGAAGACCCGACAGGGGGCGCGAAGACCCAGTACTTC. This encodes CASSEDPTGGAKTQYF.

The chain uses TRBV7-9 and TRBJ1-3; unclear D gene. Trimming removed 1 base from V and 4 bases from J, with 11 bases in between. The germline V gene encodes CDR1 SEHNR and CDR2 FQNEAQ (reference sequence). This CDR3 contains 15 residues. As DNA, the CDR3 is TGTGCCAGCAGCTTAGGGTCGGGAAAGGGAAACACCATATATTTT. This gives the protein CASSLGSGKGNTIYF.

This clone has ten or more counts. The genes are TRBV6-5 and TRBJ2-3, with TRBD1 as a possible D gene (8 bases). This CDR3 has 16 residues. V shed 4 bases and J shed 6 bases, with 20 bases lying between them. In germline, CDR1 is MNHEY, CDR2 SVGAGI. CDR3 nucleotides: TGTGCCAGCAGTTTGGGGACTACAGGGGGTCGTGATACGCAGTATTTT. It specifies CASSLGTTGGRDTQYF.

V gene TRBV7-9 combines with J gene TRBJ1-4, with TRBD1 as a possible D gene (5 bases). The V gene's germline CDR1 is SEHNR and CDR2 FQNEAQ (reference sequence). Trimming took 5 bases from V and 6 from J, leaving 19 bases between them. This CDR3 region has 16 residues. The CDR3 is CASSHQAGGPDEKLFF. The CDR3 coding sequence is TGTGCCAGCAGCCACCAAGCGGGGGGTCCCGATGAAAAACTGTTTTTT.

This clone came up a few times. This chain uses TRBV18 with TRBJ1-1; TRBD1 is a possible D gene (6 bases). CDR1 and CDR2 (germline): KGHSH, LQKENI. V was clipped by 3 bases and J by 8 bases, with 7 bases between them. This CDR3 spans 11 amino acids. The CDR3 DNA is TGTGCCAGCTCACCCGACAGGGAAGCTTTCTTT. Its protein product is CASSPDREAFF.

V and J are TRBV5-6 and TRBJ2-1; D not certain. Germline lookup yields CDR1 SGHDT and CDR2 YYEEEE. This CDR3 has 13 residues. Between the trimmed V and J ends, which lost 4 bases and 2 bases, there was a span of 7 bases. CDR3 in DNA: TGTGCCAGCAGCATGGGTACCTACAATGAGCAGTTCTTC. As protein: CASSMGTYNEQFF.

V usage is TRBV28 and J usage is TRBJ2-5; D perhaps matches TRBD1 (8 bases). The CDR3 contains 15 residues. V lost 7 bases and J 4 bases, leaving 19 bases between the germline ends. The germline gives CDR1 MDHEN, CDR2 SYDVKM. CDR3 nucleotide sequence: TGTGCCAGCATCACTGGACAGGGAGGGACAGAGACCCAGTACTTC. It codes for CASITGQGGTETQYF.

In DNA, the CDR3 is TGCGCCAGCAGGGTCGCAGGGCCGGGTGAAAAACTGTTTTTT. Protein: CASRVAGPGEKLFF. The genes are TRBV10-2 and TRBJ1-4, with D possibly being TRBD1 (5 bases). This CDR3 spans 14 amino acids. V lost 6 bases and J 7 bases, leaving 15 bases between the germline ends. Germline assignment: CDR1 WSHSY and CDR2 SAAADI.

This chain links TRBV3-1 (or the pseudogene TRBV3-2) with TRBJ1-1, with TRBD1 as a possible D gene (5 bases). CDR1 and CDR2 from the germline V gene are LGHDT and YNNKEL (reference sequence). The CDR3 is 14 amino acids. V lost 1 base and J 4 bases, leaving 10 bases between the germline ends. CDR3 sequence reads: CASSQVGAITEAFF. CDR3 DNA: TGTGCCAGCAGCCAAGTTGGGGCTATCACTGAAGCTTTCTTT.

CDR3 DNA sequence: TGTGCCAGCAGCCGATCAGCAGGGGTCGGAAACACCGGGGAGCTGTTTTTT. Translating gives CASSRSAGVGNTGELFF. This chain links TRBV28 with TRBJ2-2, with D possibly being TRBD1 (6 bases). Trimming took off 6 bases at V and 2 bases at J, with 19 bases between the two ends. CDR1 and CDR2 from the germline V gene are MDHEN and SYDVKM. The CDR3 totals 17 residues.

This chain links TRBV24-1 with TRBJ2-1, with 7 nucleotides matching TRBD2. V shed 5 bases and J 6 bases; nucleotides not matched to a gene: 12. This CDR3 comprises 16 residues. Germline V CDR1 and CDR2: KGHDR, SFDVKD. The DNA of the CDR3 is TGTGCCACCAGTGGTACCGGGGCTAGCGGTTTCAATGAGCAGTTCTTC. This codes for CATSGTGASGFNEQFF.

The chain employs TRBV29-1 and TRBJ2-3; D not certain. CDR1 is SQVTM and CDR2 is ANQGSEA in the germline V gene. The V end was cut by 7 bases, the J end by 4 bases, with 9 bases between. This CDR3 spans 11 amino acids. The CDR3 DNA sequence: TGCAGCGCCACACGTGCAGATACGCAGTATTTT. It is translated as CSATRADTQYF.

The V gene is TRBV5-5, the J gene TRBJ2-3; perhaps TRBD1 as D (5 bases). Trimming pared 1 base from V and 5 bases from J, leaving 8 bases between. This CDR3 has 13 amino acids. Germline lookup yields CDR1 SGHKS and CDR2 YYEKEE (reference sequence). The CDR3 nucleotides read TGTGCCAGCAGCTTGACCAGGGTAGATACGCAGTATTTT. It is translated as CASSLTRVDTQYF.

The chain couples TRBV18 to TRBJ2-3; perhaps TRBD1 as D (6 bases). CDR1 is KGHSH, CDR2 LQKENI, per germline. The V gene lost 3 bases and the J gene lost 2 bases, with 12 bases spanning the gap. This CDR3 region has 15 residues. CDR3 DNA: TGTGCCAGCTCACCGGACAGTAGGGTCACAGATACGCAGTATTTT. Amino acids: CASSPDSRVTDTQYF.

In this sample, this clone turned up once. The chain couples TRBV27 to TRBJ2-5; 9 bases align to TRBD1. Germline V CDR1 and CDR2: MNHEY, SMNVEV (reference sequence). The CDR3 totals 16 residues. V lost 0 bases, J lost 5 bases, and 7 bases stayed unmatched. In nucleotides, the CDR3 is TGTGCCAGCAGTTTATCACCACAGGGGGCCGGCGAGACCCAGTACTTC. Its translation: CASSLSPQGAGETQYF.

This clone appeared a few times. CDR3 amino acids: CASEGHLGSSYEQYF. The CDR3 region has the DNA TGTGCCAGCGAAGGGCATCTCGGGAGCTCCTACGAGCAGTACTTC. V is TRBV6-6 and J is TRBJ2-7; maybe TRBD2 (6 bases). The CDR3 runs 15 residues. The V and J ends lost 8 bases and 0 bases respectively, with 17 bases between them. From germline, CDR1 is MNHNY and CDR2 SVGAGI (reference sequence).

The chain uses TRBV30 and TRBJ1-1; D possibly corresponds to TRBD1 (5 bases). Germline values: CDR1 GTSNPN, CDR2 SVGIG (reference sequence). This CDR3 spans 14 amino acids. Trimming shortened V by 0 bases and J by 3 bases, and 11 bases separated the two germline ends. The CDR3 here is CAWSVGARYTEAFF. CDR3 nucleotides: TGTGCCTGGAGTGTAGGGGCGAGATACACTGAAGCTTTCTTT. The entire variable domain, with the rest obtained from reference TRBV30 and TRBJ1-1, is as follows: SQTIHQWPATLVQPVGSPLSLECTVEGTSNPNLYWYRQAAGRGLQLLFYSVGIGQISSEVPQNLSASRPQDRQFILSSKKLLLSDSGFYLCAWSVGARYTEAFFGQGTRLTVV.

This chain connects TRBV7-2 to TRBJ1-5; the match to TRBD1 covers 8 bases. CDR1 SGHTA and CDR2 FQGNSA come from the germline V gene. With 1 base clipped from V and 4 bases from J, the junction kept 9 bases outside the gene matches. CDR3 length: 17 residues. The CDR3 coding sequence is TGTGCCAGCAGCTTAGGGGGGGCAGGGGGCCTGAATCAGCCCCAGCATTTT. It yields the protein CASSLGGAGGLNQPQHF.